This T cell receptor beta chain was retrieved from a study of blood T cell repertoires in COVID-19. Only in-frame clones appear in the TCRdb table, and some are missing; sequencing was by immunoSEQ multiplex PCR. In the table there are about 22,000 clones, 83% of which are singletons. CDR3 length equals 12 residues. With 5 bases removed from V and 7 bases from J, the gap between germline ends came to 8 bases. CDR1 is MNHEY, CDR2 SVGEGT, per germline. The rearrangement uses TRBV6-2 or TRBV6-3 and TRBJ2-2; D possibly corresponds to TRBD1 (6 bases). The receptor comes from a man in his sixties or seventies with acute or convalescent COVID-19. The material sequenced was peripheral blood. CDR3 sequence reads: CASSTGFGELFF. The CDR3 bases are TGTGCCAGCAGTACAGGGTTCGGGGAGCTGTTTTTT.